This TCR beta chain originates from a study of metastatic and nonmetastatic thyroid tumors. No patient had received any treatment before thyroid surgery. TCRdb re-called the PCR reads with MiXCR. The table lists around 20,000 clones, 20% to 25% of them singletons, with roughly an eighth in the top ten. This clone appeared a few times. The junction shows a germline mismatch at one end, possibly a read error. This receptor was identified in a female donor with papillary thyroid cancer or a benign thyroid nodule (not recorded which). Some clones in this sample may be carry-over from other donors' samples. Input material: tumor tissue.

The CDR3 protein is CASSSTDYISLFF. The DNA for the CDR3 is TGTGCCAGCAGCTCGACGGACTATATTTCCCTCTTCTTC. J is TRBJ2-5 and V is TRBV28; TRBD2 is a possible D gene (6 bases). The germline CDR1 and CDR2 sequences are MDHEN and SYDVKM. This CDR3 region has 13 residues.